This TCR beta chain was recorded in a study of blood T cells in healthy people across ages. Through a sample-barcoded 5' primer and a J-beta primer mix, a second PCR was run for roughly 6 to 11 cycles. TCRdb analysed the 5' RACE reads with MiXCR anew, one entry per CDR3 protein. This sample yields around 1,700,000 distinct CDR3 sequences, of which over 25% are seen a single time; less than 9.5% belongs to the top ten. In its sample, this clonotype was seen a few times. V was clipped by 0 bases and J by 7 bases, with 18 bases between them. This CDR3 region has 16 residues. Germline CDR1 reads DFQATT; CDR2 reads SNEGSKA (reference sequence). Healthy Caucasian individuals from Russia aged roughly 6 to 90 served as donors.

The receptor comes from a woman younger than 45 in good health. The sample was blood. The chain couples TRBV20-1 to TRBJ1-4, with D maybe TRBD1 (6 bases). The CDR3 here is CSARETVGAPPEKLFF. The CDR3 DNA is TGCAGTGCTAGAGAGACCGTGGGGGCGCCCCCTGAAAAACTGTTTTTT.